The source of this T cell receptor beta chain is a study of blood T cell repertoires in COVID-19. As regards this clone: Additional DNA sequences in this sample encode the identical CDR3.

The method was immunoSEQ multiplex PCR; TCRdb's version includes in-frame clones alone and lacks a portion of them. The sample shows 200,000 to 250,000 clones, 75% to 85% of them seen only once. This sequence was found in a man aged 50 to 60 with COVID-19, enrolled during active disease. The source material was peripheral blood.

The CDR3 DNA reads TGCAGCGCGTCTGGAGGCTCCTACGAGCAGTACTTC. Protein product: CSASGGSYEQYF. J is TRBJ2-7 and V is TRBV29-1, with D perhaps matching TRBD2 (5 bases). This CDR3 spans 12 amino acids. Looked up from germline, CDR1 is SQVTM and CDR2 is ANQGSEA. The V and J ends lost 7 bases and 0 bases respectively, with 10 bases between them.